Below, 15 T cell receptor beta chains from the same sample are listed, as sequenced in a study of blood T cell repertoires in COVID-19. Produced via immunoSEQ multiplex PCR; TCRdb's table is partial and in-frame only. The data show approximately 200,000 clones, under 80% seen once. Material for sequencing was peripheral blood. The receptor source for this set is a woman between 45 and 65 years old with acute or convalescent COVID-19.

The chain uses TRBV5-1 and TRBJ1-1, with a possible D match to TRBD1 (5 bases). Germline CDR1 is SGHRS and CDR2 is YFSETQ. The ends were cut back, 7 bases at V and 4 bases at J, with 14 bases in the middle. The CDR3 covers 13 residues. The CDR3 bases are TGCGCCAGCGCTATCAAAGGGGCCACTGAAGCTTTCTTT. Its translation is CASAIKGATEAFF.

This clone was recorded once. This chain uses TRBV25-1 with TRBJ1-6; tentative D call: TRBD1 (5 bases). Germline loops: CDR1 MGHDK, CDR2 SYGVNS. The CDR3 is 13 amino acids. V lost 8 bases to trimming and J lost 5 bases, with 10 bases between them. CDR3 region: CASGREDNSPLHF. The CDR3 region has the DNA TGTGCCAGCGGCAGGGAGGATAATTCACCCCTCCACTTT.

This chain uses TRBV5-1 with TRBJ1-2, with 9 bases lining up with TRBD1. The V gene's germline CDR1 is SGHRS and CDR2 YFSETQ. This CDR3 is built from 16 residues. V shed 0 bases and J 8 bases; nucleotides not matched to a gene: 11. The CDR3 sequence is CASSLAGTGIGGGYTF. DNA of the CDR3: TGCGCCAGCAGCTTGGCTGGGACAGGGATTGGAGGGGGCTACACCTTC.

This rearrangement joins TRBV7-2 to TRBJ1-1; the D gene is possibly TRBD1 (5 bases). Trimming stripped 2 bases from V and 12 bases from J, with 16 bases between. This CDR3 region has 13 residues. Germline V gene data show CDR1 as SGHTA and CDR2 as FQGNSA. Here the CDR3 reads CASSLYPPREPFF. The CDR3 DNA follows: TGTGCCAGCAGCTTATACCCTCCCAGGGAACCTTTCTTT.

V gene TRBV19 combines with J gene TRBJ2-1; D gene unclear. Germline V gene data show CDR1 as LNHDA and CDR2 as SQIVND (reference sequence). V shed 3 bases and J shed 0 bases, with 6 bases lying between them. This CDR3 is built from 14 residues. In DNA, the CDR3 is TGTGCCAGTAGTATCCCGAGCTCCTACAATGAGCAGTTCTTC. It encodes CASSIPSSYNEQFF.

The chain carries TRBV4-1 and TRBJ2-2, with 14 nucleotides matching TRBD2. Germline V CDR1 and CDR2: MGHRA, YSYEKL. CDR3 length: 16 residues. V was clipped by 1 base and J by 6 bases; unmatched bases: 1. The CDR3, as DNA: TGCGCCAGCAGCCAAGGACTAGCGGGAGGGCCCGGGGAGCTGTTTTTT. This translates into CASSQGLAGGPGELFF.

The rearrangement links TRBV5-1 to TRBJ1-5; perhaps TRBD1 as D (5 bases). The CDR3 covers 15 residues. Per the germline V gene, CDR1 is SGHRS and CDR2 is YFSETQ. V was trimmed by 0 bases and J by 3 bases, leaving 10 bases between them. CDR3 sequence reads: CASSLEGRVNQPQHF. Here the CDR3 DNA reads TGCGCCAGCAGCTTGGAAGGCAGGGTCAATCAGCCCCAGCATTTT. Full variable domain (rest looked up from reference TRBV5-1 and TRBJ1-5): KAGVTQTPRYLIKTRGQQVTLSCSPISGHRSVSWYQQTPGQGLQFLFEYFSETQRNKGNFPGRFSGRQFSNSRSEMNVSTLELGDSALYLCASSLEGRVNQPQHFGDGTRLSIL.

The chain has TRBV7-2 and TRBJ2-1, with 7 bases matching TRBD2. The length of the CDR3 is 15 residues. The V gene's germline CDR1 is SGHTA and CDR2 FQGNSA. Germline trimming cut 7 bases from V and 7 bases from J; bases unmatched to any gene: 13. The CDR3 reads CASTFRREQWNEQFF. Here the CDR3 DNA reads TGTGCCAGCACCTTCCGGCGGGAGCAGTGGAATGAGCAGTTCTTC.

This chain links TRBV5-5 with TRBJ1-5, with D possibly TRBD1 on 6 matching bases. The CDR3 spans 14 residues. V was pared by 1 base and J by 6 bases, with 11 bases between. Germline loops: CDR1 SGHKS, CDR2 YYEKEE (reference sequence). CDR3 sequence: CASSLTGMVQPQHF. For the CDR3, the DNA is TGTGCCAGCAGCTTGACAGGGATGGTTCAGCCCCAGCATTTT.

The J gene is TRBJ2-3, the V gene TRBV28, with 8 bases aligning to TRBD1. CDR3 length: 16 amino acids. In germline, CDR1 is MDHEN, CDR2 SYDVKM. V trimming: 7 bases; J trimming: 3 bases; junction bases outside the gene matches: 12. The CDR3: CASTKAAGQETDTQYF. The DNA of the CDR3 is TGTGCCAGCACCAAAGCGGCGGGACAGGAAACAGATACGCAGTATTTT. Using reference TRBV28 and TRBJ2-3 for the parts outside the CDR3, the full variable domain is DVKVTQSSRYLVKRTGEKVFLECVQDMDHENMFWYRQDPGLGLRLIYFSYDVKMKEKGDIPEGYSVSREKKERFSLILESASTNQTSMYLCASTKAAGQETDTQYFGPGTRLTVL.

This clone has just a few counts. The chain combines TRBV19 with TRBJ1-5, with D tentatively TRBD1 (6 bases). Germline CDR1 and CDR2: LNHDA and SQIVND (reference sequence). CDR3 length: 16 residues. Trimming left V 6 bases short and J 2 bases short, with 17 bases between. CDR3: CASRGQGQGGNQPQHF. DNA of the CDR3: TGTGCCAGTAGGGGCCAGGGGCAGGGAGGCAATCAGCCCCAGCATTTT.

The CDR3 DNA sequence: TGTGCCACCAGTGACCTGGGGAGGGGACAAGAGGGTTCTAGCAGCGGGGAGCTGTTTTTT. Its translation: CATSDLGRGQEGSSSGELFF. V gene TRBV24-1 combines with J gene TRBJ2-2, with TRBD2 as a possible D gene (7 bases). The germline V gene has CDR1 KGHDR and CDR2 SFDVKD. V was pared by 4 bases and J by 7 bases, with 30 bases between. This CDR3 region has 20 residues.

The V call is TRBV9, the J call TRBJ1-1; 11 nucleotides align to TRBD1. V was clipped by 3 bases and J by 4 bases; unmatched bases: 8. The germline V gene has CDR1 SGDLS and CDR2 YYNGEE. The CDR3 length is 16 residues. Written as DNA, the CDR3 is TGTGCCAGCAGCGCCGGACAGGGGGCGCAGAGCACTGAAGCTTTCTTT. Protein sequence: CASSAGQGAQSTEAFF. Together with reference TRBV9 and TRBJ1-1, the CDR3 gives the full variable domain: DSGVTQTPKHLITATGQRVTLRCSPRSGDLSVYWYQQSLDQGLQFLIQYYNGEERAKGNILERFSAQQFPDLHSELNLSSLELGDSALYFCASSAGQGAQSTEAFFGQGTRLTVV.

This rearrangement joins TRBV3-1 (or the pseudogene TRBV3-2) to TRBJ1-2, with 7 positions matching TRBD1. The germline gives CDR1 LGHDT, CDR2 YNNKEL (reference sequence). Trimming at V came to 2 bases and at J to 4 bases, leaving 10 bases not matched to a gene. CDR3 size: 16 residues. The CDR3 reads CASSQTRTGGGYGYTF. In DNA form, the CDR3 reads TGTGCCAGCAGCCAAACCCGGACAGGAGGGGGCTATGGCTACACCTTC.

This clone is a singleton in its sample. The gene calls are TRBV25-1 and TRBJ1-2; D remains unclear. The CDR3 sequence is 15 residues long. The germline V gene encodes CDR1 MGHDK and CDR2 SYGVNS. Trimming shortened V by 0 bases and J by 3 bases, and 11 bases separated the two germline ends. CDR3 DNA sequence: TGTGCCAGCAGTGAATACCGGGTCAACGACTATGGCTACACCTTC. Its translation is CASSEYRVNDYGYTF.